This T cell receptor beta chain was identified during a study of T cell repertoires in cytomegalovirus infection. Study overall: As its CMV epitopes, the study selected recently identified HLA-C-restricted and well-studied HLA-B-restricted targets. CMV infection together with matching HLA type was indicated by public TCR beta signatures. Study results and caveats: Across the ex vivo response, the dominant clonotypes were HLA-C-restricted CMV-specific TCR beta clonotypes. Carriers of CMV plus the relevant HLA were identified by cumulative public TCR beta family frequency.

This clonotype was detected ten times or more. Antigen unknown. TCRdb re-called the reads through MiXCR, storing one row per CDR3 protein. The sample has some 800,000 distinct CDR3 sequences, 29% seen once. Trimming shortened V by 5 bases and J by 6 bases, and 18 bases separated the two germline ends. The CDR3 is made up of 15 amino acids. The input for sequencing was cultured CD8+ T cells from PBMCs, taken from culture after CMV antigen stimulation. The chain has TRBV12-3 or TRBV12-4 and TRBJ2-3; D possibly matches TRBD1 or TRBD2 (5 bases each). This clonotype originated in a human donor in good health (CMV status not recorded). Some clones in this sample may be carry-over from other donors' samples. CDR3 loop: CASSPKPRWGDTQYF. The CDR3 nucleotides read TGTGCCAGCAGTCCCAAACCCCGATGGGGGGATACGCAGTATTTT.